This T cell receptor (beta chain) was sequenced for a study of radiation and T cells in renal cell carcinoma. Findings and caveats of the study: Pretreatment tumor biopsies were lacking, so baseline clonotypes are unknown. From baseline, blood top tumor clonotypes peaked at 2 weeks post-radiation.

Turning to this clone: What it recognizes is unknown.

Germline V gene sequence: CDR1 LNHDA, CDR2 SQIVND (reference sequence). Trimming pared 7 bases from V and 6 bases from J, leaving 9 bases between. This CDR3 has 11 amino acids. Method: immunoSEQ multiplex PCR; TCRdb's copy keeps in-frame clones and lacks some. The table shows some 72,000 clones, with around 80% occurring only once. Time point denoted: blood 2 weeks post-SBRT. The sample's treatment: 15 Gy SBRT to primary tumor, nephrectomy 4 weeks later. The origin of this receptor is a man in his fifties or sixties with renal cell carcinoma. The input for sequencing was blood, taken from a patient whose treatment included radiotherapy and nephrectomy. The J gene is TRBJ1-1, the V gene TRBV19; possibly TRBD1 for D (5 bases). CDR3 nucleotides: TGTGCCAGTACGCGGGGGGCTGAAGCTTTCTTT. This encodes CASTRGAEAFF.